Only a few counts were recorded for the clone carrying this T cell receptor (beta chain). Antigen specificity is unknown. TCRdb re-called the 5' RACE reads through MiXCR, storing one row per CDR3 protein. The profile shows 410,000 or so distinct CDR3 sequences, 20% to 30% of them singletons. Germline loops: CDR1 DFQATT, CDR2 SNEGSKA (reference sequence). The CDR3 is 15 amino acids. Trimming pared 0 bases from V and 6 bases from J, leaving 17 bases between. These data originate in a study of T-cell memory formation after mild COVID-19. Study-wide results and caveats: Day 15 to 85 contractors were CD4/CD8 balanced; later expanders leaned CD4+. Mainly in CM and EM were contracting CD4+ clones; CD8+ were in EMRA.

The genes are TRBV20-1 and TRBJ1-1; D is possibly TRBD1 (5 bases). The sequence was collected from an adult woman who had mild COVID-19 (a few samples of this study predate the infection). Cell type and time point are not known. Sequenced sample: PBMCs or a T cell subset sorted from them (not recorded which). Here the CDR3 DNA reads TGCAGTGCTAGAGATACCGGGACTAGAGGGGCTGAAGCTTTCTTT. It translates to CSARDTGTRGAEAFF.